The sequence of this T cell receptor (beta chain) was determined in a study of neurological immune-mediated disorders. Overall study findings and caveats: Expanded clones shared no CDR3 amino acid sequences across subjects, suggesting private repertoires in all groups.

Every sequencing run produced over 190 million TCR-beta sequences, and the sequences from any one run covered 15-18 subjects. Each CDR3 protein is one row after TCRdb ran MiXCR on the 5' RACE reads. The sample gives tens of thousands of distinct CDR3 sequences, more than 4% of which show up once; around 3% is in the top ten. V was pared by 6 bases and J by 1 base, with 8 bases between. This CDR3 is 13 amino acids long. This clonotype was observed at least ten times. Its antigen is currently unknown. Specimen: PBMCs. The chain is built from TRBV12-3 or TRBV12-4 and TRBJ2-3; D is ambiguous. This clonotype was sampled from a man aged 50 to 59 with multiple sclerosis. Written as DNA, the CDR3 is TGTGCCAGCAGGGACCTAGGCACAGATACGCAGTATTTT. It codes for CASRDLGTDTQYF.